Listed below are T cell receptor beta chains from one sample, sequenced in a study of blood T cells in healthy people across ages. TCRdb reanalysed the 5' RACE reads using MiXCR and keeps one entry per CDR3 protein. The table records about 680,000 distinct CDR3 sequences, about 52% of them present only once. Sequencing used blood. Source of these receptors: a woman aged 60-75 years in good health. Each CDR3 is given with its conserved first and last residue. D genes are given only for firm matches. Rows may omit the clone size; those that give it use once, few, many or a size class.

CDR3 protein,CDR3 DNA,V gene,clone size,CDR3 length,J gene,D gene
CSVNPHMNTEAFF,TGCAGCGTTAACCCCCATATGAACACTGAAGCTTTCTTT,TRBV29-1,-,13,TRBJ1-1,-
CASSQGGTGSLVTEYF,TGTGCCAGCAGCCAAGGAGGGACCGGGTCGCTTGTTACGGAGTACTTC,TRBV3-1,few,16,TRBJ2-7,-
CASSLALRAGTDTRYF,TGTGCCAGCAGTTTAGCGCTCAGAGCGGGTACAGATACGCGGTATTTT,TRBV12-3/TRBV12-4,-,16,TRBJ2-3,-
CATSTSPGGGYEQYF,TGTGCCACCAGCACAAGCCCCGGAGGAGGCTACGAGCAGTACTTC,TRBV15,few,15,TRBJ2-7,-
CATSDPSGLEKGELFF,TGTGCCACCAGTGATCCATCCGGTTTGGAAAAGGGGGAGCTGTTTTTT,TRBV24-1,-,16,TRBJ2-2,-
CASRPDRAAYNEQFF,TGTGCCAGCAGACCTGACAGGGCAGCCTACAATGAGCAGTTCTTC,TRBV7-2,-,15,TRBJ2-1,TRBD1
CSVEAGQVQETQYF,TGCAGCGTTGAGGCTGGACAGGTCCAAGAGACCCAGTACTTC,TRBV29-1,-,14,TRBJ2-5,TRBD1
CASRGWTSGSYEAQYF,TGTGCCAGCAGGGGATGGACTAGCGGGAGTTATGAGGCCCAGTACTTC,TRBV2,-,16,TRBJ2-7,TRBD2
CSARVLTGDQETQYF,TGCAGTGCTAGAGTCTTGACAGGAGACCAAGAGACCCAGTACTTC,TRBV20-1,many,15,TRBJ2-5,-
CASSHGTSPNEQFF,TGTGCCAGCAGCCACGGGACTAGCCCCAATGAGCAGTTCTTC,TRBV7-2,-,14,TRBJ2-1,TRBD2
CASSYWGDEQFF,TGTGCCAGCAGTTATTGGGGGGACGAGCAGTTCTTC,TRBV6-2/TRBV6-3,-,12,TRBJ2-1,-
CASSDELAAATYEQYF,TGTGCCAGCAGTGACGAACTAGCGGCCGCAACCTACGAGCAGTACTTC,TRBV12-3/TRBV12-4,few,16,TRBJ2-7,TRBD2
CASSLRDRPNQPQHF,TGTGCCAGCAGTCTCCGGGACAGGCCTAATCAGCCCCAGCATTTT,TRBV6-2/TRBV6-3,-,15,TRBJ1-5,TRBD1
CASSQDPRSYNEQFF,TGTGCCAGCAGCCAAGATCCCCGGTCCTACAATGAGCAGTTCTTC,TRBV4-2,many,15,TRBJ2-1,-
CSAQRTVPNYGYTF,TGCAGTGCTCAAAGGACAGTCCCTAACTATGGCTACACCTTC,TRBV20-1,once,14,TRBJ1-2,-
CASSLSDQPQHF,TGTGCCAGCAGTTTGTCAGATCAGCCCCAGCATTTT,TRBV28,few,12,TRBJ1-5,-
CASSLLQGATNEKLFF,TGTGCCAGCAGCTTATTACAGGGAGCAACTAATGAAAAACTGTTTTTT,TRBV11-2,-,16,TRBJ1-4,-
CSVEDGAEYNEQFF,TGCAGCGTTGAAGATGGGGCAGAATACAATGAGCAGTTCTTC,TRBV29-1,few,14,TRBJ2-1,-
CASSSARGAPDTQYF,TGCGCCAGCAGTTCGGCTCGCGGGGCCCCAGATACGCAGTATTTT,TRBV5-1,-,15,TRBJ2-3,-
CASSPTSGSADTQYF,TGTGCCAGCAGCCCCACTAGCGGGAGCGCAGATACGCAGTATTTT,TRBV7-3,few,15,TRBJ2-3,TRBD2
CASSLGGLRVSEQYF,TGTGCCAGCAGCTTAGGCGGGCTCAGGGTGAGCGAGCAGTACTTC,TRBV7-2,many,15,TRBJ2-7,-
CASSLGRAGGYNEQFF,TGTGCCAGCAGCTTAGGTAGGGCAGGGGGGTACAATGAGCAGTTCTTC,TRBV7-2,-,16,TRBJ2-1,-
CSAIIHLAGVDDEQFF,TGCAGTGCCATAATACATTTAGCGGGAGTCGACGATGAGCAGTTCTTC,TRBV20-1,few,16,TRBJ2-1,TRBD2
CASRPGSGANVLTF,TGTGCCAGCAGACCGGGCTCTGGGGCCAACGTCCTGACTTTC,TRBV28,many,14,TRBJ2-6,-
CASSQDGLGLKYGYTF,TGTGCCAGCAGCCAAGATGGTCTGGGACTGAAATATGGCTACACCTTC,TRBV4-2,-,16,TRBJ1-2,-
CASSQGAGVEFF,TGTGCCAGCAGCCAAGGGGCGGGAGTGGAGTTCTTC,TRBV4-2,-,12,TRBJ2-1,TRBD2
CSAAASGAGTQYF,TGCAGTGCTGCCGCTAGCGGCGCTGGGACCCAGTACTTC,TRBV20-1,few,13,TRBJ2-5,TRBD2
CTSSPRLAGGGRDAQYF,TGTACCAGCAGCCCACGACTAGCGGGAGGGGGAAGAGATGCGCAGTATTTT,TRBV7-2,once,17,TRBJ2-3,TRBD2
CASSSPGQGNFEQYF,TGTGCCAGCAGCTCCCCGGGACAGGGGAATTTCGAGCAGTACTTC,TRBV5-6,few,15,TRBJ2-7,TRBD1
CASSYYGQGEDTQYF,TGTGCCAGCAGTTACTATGGCCAGGGGGAAGATACGCAGTATTTT,TRBV6-2/TRBV6-3,-,15,TRBJ2-3,TRBD1
CATRLTGQQETQYF,TGTGCCACCAGGCTCACAGGGCAGCAAGAGACCCAGTACTTC,TRBV15,-,14,TRBJ2-5,-
CASSQEAGARRNEQFF,TGCGCCAGCAGCCAAGAAGCGGGAGCCCGTCGTAATGAGCAGTTCTTC,TRBV4-3,-,16,TRBJ2-1,TRBD2
CASSSSTAMNTEAFF,TGCGCCAGCAGCTCGTCGACAGCAATGAACACTGAAGCTTTCTTT,TRBV5-1,-,15,TRBJ1-1,-
CSAIDRGIFGNEQYF,TGCAGTGCTATCGACAGGGGTATCTTCGGGAACGAGCAGTACTTC,TRBV20-1,many,15,TRBJ2-7,TRBD1
CASSYAARQGHFSEQYF,TGTGCCAGCAGTTATGCCGCGAGACAGGGCCATTTTTCAGAGCAGTACTTC,TRBV6-5,few,17,TRBJ2-7,TRBD1
CASAGTTYEQYF,TGTGCCAGTGCCGGGACAACGTACGAGCAGTACTTC,TRBV28,-,12,TRBJ2-7,-
CATHREIAYEQYF,TGTGCCACCCACAGGGAGATTGCCTACGAGCAGTACTTC,TRBV10-3,-,13,TRBJ2-7,-
CASSFRPMLQGPGNQPQHF,TGTGCCAGCAGTTTTAGGCCGATGCTCCAGGGGCCGGGCAATCAGCCCCAGCATTTT,TRBV12-3/TRBV12-4,-,19,TRBJ1-5,-
CASSLGAGGRDEQFF,TGTGCCAGCAGCCTAGGAGCGGGAGGGCGCGATGAGCAGTTCTTC,TRBV7-2,few,15,TRBJ2-1,TRBD2